This T cell receptor beta chain is from a study of control samples from healthy donors and cancer patients. The method was immunoSEQ multiplex PCR; TCRdb's version includes in-frame clones alone and lacks a portion of them. Of approximately 99,000 clones in the sample, 82% were seen once. The CDR3 consists of 13 residues. Germline values: CDR1 KGHSH, CDR2 LQKENI. The V and J ends lost 3 bases and 5 bases, in that order; junction bases with no gene match: 3. The rearrangement uses TRBV18 and TRBJ2-7, with 8 nucleotides matching TRBD1. Sequenced sample: blood. The TCR sequence derives from a man between 18 and 35 years old in good health. The CDR3: CASSPTGVHEQYF. In nucleotides, the CDR3 is TGTGCCAGCTCACCGACAGGGGTCCACGAGCAGTACTTC.